The 7 T cell receptor beta chains presented below share a single source sample, sequenced in a study of CD8 T cells in Susac syndrome. cDNA came from around 0.5 to 1 ug RNA primed by random hexamers. TCRdb independently ran MiXCR on the immunoSEQ multiplex PCR reads; one entry per CDR3 protein. The sample includes about 280,000 distinct CDR3 sequences, 70% to 90% of them seen just once. Sequencing was performed on CD8+ T cells from PBMCs. These receptors originate from a human donor with multiple sclerosis.

The V and J genes are TRBV27 and TRBJ1-5, with no clear D. V shed 3 bases and J shed 1 base, with 10 bases lying between them. Germline V lookup: CDR1 MNHEY, CDR2 SMNVEV (reference sequence). The CDR3 runs to 15 residues. CDR3 residues: CASSFRRGSNQPQHF. The CDR3 DNA is TGTGCCAGCAGTTTTCGGCGCGGAAGCAATCAGCCCCAGCATTTT.

The CDR3 here is CASSPGLERRTDTQYF. Here the CDR3 DNA reads TGTGCCAGCAGCCCGGGGCTAGAAAGACGCACAGATACGCAGTATTTT. This chain joins TRBV3-1 and TRBJ2-3; D may be TRBD1 or TRBD2 (5 bases each). Per the germline V gene, CDR1 is LGHDT and CDR2 is YNNKEL (reference sequence). The CDR3 runs 16 residues. V lost 4 bases and J 1 base, leaving 15 bases between the germline ends.

The genes are TRBV7-8 and TRBJ2-1; TRBD2 agrees at 7 bases. The CDR3 is made up of 17 amino acids. Germline CDR1 and CDR2: SGHVS and FQNEAQ. J was trimmed by 4 bases and V by 1 base; bases with no gene match: 10. The CDR3 loop reads CASSLEEAGVGYNEQFF. DNA of the CDR3: TGTGCCAGCAGCTTAGAGGAGGCGGGAGTAGGGTACAATGAGCAGTTCTTC.

The V and J genes are TRBV9 and TRBJ2-3; D gene unclear. The germline gives CDR1 SGDLS, CDR2 YYNGEE. The CDR3 has 13 amino acids. V was trimmed by 4 bases and J by 4 bases, leaving 10 bases between them. The CDR3 region has the DNA TGTGCCAGCAGCCCTCCGCAGGCAGATACGCAGTATTTT. Its protein product is CASSPPQADTQYF.

The chain has TRBV28 and TRBJ2-2; 7 bases map to TRBD1. The CDR3 has 16 amino acids. The junction had 14 bases not matched to a gene; V was cut back by 6 bases and J by 7 bases. CDR1 and CDR2 (germline): MDHEN, SYDVKM. The CDR3 loop reads CASRSPGQRTSGELFF. Written as DNA, the CDR3 is TGTGCCAGCAGGTCCCCGGGACAGAGGACCAGCGGGGAGCTGTTTTTT.

The chain carries TRBV27 and TRBJ1-2, with D unclear. V was trimmed by 0 bases and J by 5 bases, leaving 7 bases between them. CDR3 length: 13 amino acids. Per the germline V gene, CDR1 is MNHEY and CDR2 is SMNVEV (reference sequence). For the CDR3, the DNA is TGTGCCAGCAGTTTATCTCCGGCTTATGGCTACACCTTC. Protein: CASSLSPAYGYTF.

The V call is TRBV15, the J call TRBJ1-3; 8 bases fit TRBD1. The junction had 10 bases not matched to a gene; V was cut back by 8 bases and J by 4 bases. This CDR3 is built from 15 residues. CDR1 LNHNV and CDR2 YYDKDF come from the germline V gene (reference sequence). CDR3 nucleotides: TGTGCCACCTGCCAGGACAGGGCGGCCGGAAACACCATATATTTT. Its translation: CATCQDRAAGNTIYF. The full variable domain, its missing parts supplied by reference TRBV15 and TRBJ1-3, is DAMVIQNPRYQVTQFGKPVTLSCSQTLNHNVMYWYQQKSSQAPKLLFHYYDKDFNNEADTPDNFQSRRPNTSFCFLDIRSPGLGDTAMYLCATCQDRAAGNTIYFGEGSWLTVV.